The 31 T cell receptor beta chains reported below all come from one sample, sequenced in a study of yellow fever vaccine responses in identical twins (dated by TCRdb to the late 2010s). The library was prepared using RT-PCR. Sequencing was carried out with an Illumina HiSeq 2500. TCRdb's own reprocessing of the public reads used fastp at Q25 and MiXCR and kept productive beta chains. Rows are combined by CDR3 protein, so each entry shows the most common genes and DNA. For this sample there are under 600 distinct CDR3 sequences; 70% to 85% appear just once. Of the sample, 24% is held by the ten largest clones. The specimen was T cells from blood (PBMCs), unsorted or a sorted subset (not recorded which), collected before or after yellow fever vaccination (not recorded which). These TCRs come from a female donor who received the yellow fever vaccine.

This clonotype was observed a few times. The chain joins TRBV7-6 to TRBJ2-3, with D unresolved. V was shortened by 1 base and J by 6 bases, with 5 bases between the two germline ends. Germline CDR1 SGHVS, CDR2 FNYEAQ. The CDR3 covers 12 residues. The CDR3 coding sequence is TGTGCCAGCAGCTTAGGGGCGGATACGCAGTATTTT. Translated, it gives CASSLGADTQYF.

The V gene is TRBV4-3, the J gene TRBJ2-2; D uncertain. V was cut by 0 bases and J by 5 bases, with 7 bases left in between. Germline CDR1 LGHNA, CDR2 YSLEER. The CDR3 runs to 14 residues. As DNA, the CDR3 is TGCGCCAGCAGCCAAGATGGAGAAACCGGGGAGCTGTTTTTT. It yields the protein CASSQDGETGELFF.

This clonotype is judged hyperexpanded. The CDR3 region has the DNA TGTGCCAGCAGTCCCGACAGGGCTGAAGCTTTCTTT. This translates into CASSPDRAEAFF. This rearrangement joins TRBV6-1 to TRBJ1-1, with 7 bases lining up with TRBD1. The ends lost 5 bases at V and 6 bases at J; junction bases unmatched: 3. Germline values: CDR1 MNHNS, CDR2 SASEGT. The CDR3 consists of 12 residues.

This chain uses TRBV4-3 with TRBJ1-6; D gene unclear. The CDR3 contains 17 residues. Trimming stripped 0 bases from V and 0 bases from J, with 9 bases between. CDR1 LGHNA and CDR2 YSLEER come from the germline V gene. CDR3 DNA: TGCGCCAGCAGCCAAGACGACGGTAGCTCCTATAATTCACCCCTCCACTTT. It encodes CASSQDDGSSYNSPLHF.

The chain uses TRBV10-1 and TRBJ1-1, with D hard to call. The CDR3 has 14 residues. Between the trimmed V and J ends, which lost 3 bases and 7 bases, there was a span of 15 bases. Germline V CDR1 and CDR2: WNHNN, SYGVQD (reference sequence). The CDR3 protein is CASSDPGLAGEAFF. For the CDR3, the DNA is TGCGCCAGCAGTGATCCGGGTTTAGCGGGTGAAGCTTTCTTT.

This clonotype has just a few counts. The chain has TRBV10-3 and TRBJ1-2, with TRBD1 matching 9 bases. The CDR3 is made up of 13 amino acids. Germline-derived CDR1 and CDR2 are ENHRY and SYGVKD. The V segment lost 7 bases and the J segment 8 bases; nucleotides outside the gene matches: 8. The DNA of the CDR3 is TGTGCCATCACCTCCGGGACAGGGTACGGCTACACCTTC. This sequence encodes CAITSGTGYGYTF.

This clonotype was counted between two and nine times. V is TRBV4-3 and J is TRBJ1-5, with no clear D. Per the germline V gene, CDR1 is LGHNA and CDR2 is YSLEER. Trimming took off 0 bases at V and 6 bases at J, with 6 bases between the two ends. The CDR3 loop spans 13 amino acids. As DNA, the CDR3 is TGCGCCAGCAGCCAAGAGCCCAGTCAGCCCCAGCATTTT. Translation gives CASSQEPSQPQHF.

This chain uses TRBV27 with TRBJ2-7, with unresolved D. Looked up from germline, CDR1 is MNHEY and CDR2 is SMNVEV (reference sequence). V was shortened by 5 bases and J by 3 bases, with 11 bases between the two germline ends. CDR3 length equals 13 residues. CDR3 sequence: CASSTYEHYEQYF. The CDR3 bases are TGTGCCAGCAGTACGTACGAGCACTACGAGCAGTACTTC.

The chain recombines TRBV4-3 with TRBJ2-3, with a weak D call TRBD2 (5 bases). The CDR3 is made up of 18 amino acids. Between the trimmed V and J ends, which lost 0 bases and 4 bases, there was a span of 20 bases. Germline V lookup: CDR1 LGHNA, CDR2 YSLEER. Here the CDR3 reads CASSQDLNHLEGADTQYF. The CDR3 DNA is TGCGCCAGCAGCCAAGATCTAAACCACCTAGAGGGAGCAGATACGCAGTATTTT.

The V and J genes are TRBV5-6 and TRBJ1-1; D is unresolved. The CDR3 sequence is 12 residues long. Trimming cost V 0 bases and J 7 bases, with 7 bases left between them. The germline CDR1 and CDR2 sequences are SGHDT and YYEEEE. The CDR3 bases are TGTGCCAGCAGCTTGGTAGGGAGTGAAGCTTTCTTT. Amino acids: CASSLVGSEAFF.

The CDR3 protein is CASSLGTNEQFF. In DNA, the CDR3 is TGTGCCAGCAGCTTAGGTACCAATGAGCAGTTCTTC. The chain links TRBV7-8 to TRBJ2-1, with D unresolved. CDR3 length equals 12 residues. CDR1 is SGHVS and CDR2 is FQNEAQ in the germline V gene. Trimming shortened V by 1 base and J by 6 bases, and 4 bases separated the two germline ends.

The CDR3 nucleotides are TGCGCCAGCAGGTCCGGGAGCAATGAGCAGTTCTTC. It encodes CASRSGSNEQFF. J is TRBJ2-1 and V is TRBV4-1; tentatively, D is TRBD2 (6 bases). Germline V gene sequence: CDR1 MGHRA, CDR2 YSYEKL. Trimming shortened V by 6 bases and J by 6 bases, and 9 bases separated the two germline ends. The CDR3 sequence is 12 residues long.

This clonotype is hyperexpanded by share. In DNA, the CDR3 is TGTGCCAGCAGTTACGGGGGGGAAGGCTACACCTTC. It is translated as CASSYGGEGYTF. This rearrangement joins TRBV6-5 to TRBJ1-2; the D gene is possibly TRBD1 (5 bases). The germline CDR1 and CDR2 sequences are MNHEY and SVGAGI. There are 12 residues in the CDR3. Trimming pared 2 bases from V and 8 bases from J, leaving 9 bases between.

This clonotype occurred once. The chain uses TRBV11-1 and TRBJ2-2; D remains unclear. The CDR3 extends over 14 amino acids. Germline V gene data show CDR1 as SGHAT and CDR2 as FQDESV (reference sequence). V was shortened by 1 base and J by 6 bases, with 9 bases between the two germline ends. The CDR3 sequence is CASSLVMRPGELFF. The DNA of the CDR3 is TGTGCCAGCAGCTTAGTGATGCGCCCCGGGGAGCTGTTTTTT.

The gene calls are TRBV6-1 and TRBJ1-1; D may be TRBD1 (5 bases). With 6 bases removed from V and 1 base from J, the gap between germline ends came to 15 bases. Germline V CDR1 and CDR2: MNHNS, SASEGT. The CDR3 has 15 amino acids. The CDR3 DNA sequence: TGTGCCAGCAGAACAGCCGGGACGGAGAACACTGAAGCTTTCTTT. Amino acids: CASRTAGTENTEAFF.

This clonotype was recorded once. V and J are TRBV4-3 and TRBJ2-3; D is ambiguous. Trimming shortened V by 0 bases and J by 3 bases, and 10 bases separated the two germline ends. This CDR3 spans 15 amino acids. From germline, CDR1 is LGHNA and CDR2 YSLEER. The CDR3 sequence is CASSQDLPATDTQYF. CDR3 DNA: TGCGCCAGCAGCCAAGATCTGCCAGCGACAGATACGCAGTATTTT.

The V gene is TRBV7-6, the J gene TRBJ2-2, with TRBD1 as a possible D gene (5 bases). V was cut by 8 bases and J by 2 bases, with 9 bases left in between. CDR1 is SGHVS, CDR2 FNYEAQ, per germline. The CDR3 totals 13 residues. CDR3 DNA sequence: TGTGCCAGCTTGGGGCCAAACACCGGGGAGCTGTTTTTT. Protein product: CASLGPNTGELFF.

This clonotype is a singleton in its sample. The gene calls are TRBV23-1 and TRBJ1-3; the D is unclear. Being an ORF, TRBV23-1 has a function that is uncertain. V shed 2 bases and J shed 2 bases, with 16 bases lying between them. This CDR3 is 17 amino acids long. This CDR3 reads CASSQDPPSGAGNTIYF. For the CDR3, the DNA is TGCGCCAGCAGTCAAGACCCTCCCTCCGGGGCTGGAAACACCATATATTTT.

The V call is TRBV4-3, the J call TRBJ2-3; the D gene could be TRBD1 or TRBD2 (6 bases each). This CDR3 contains 16 residues. Germline V gives CDR1 LGHNA, CDR2 YSLEER. V was cut by 0 bases and J by 2 bases, with 12 bases left in between. As DNA, the CDR3 is TGCGCCAGCAGCCAAGATCTAGGGGGGCCCACAGATACGCAGTATTTT. It codes for CASSQDLGGPTDTQYF.

This clonotype was seen more than once but under ten times. This sequence joins TRBV12-3 or TRBV12-4 and TRBJ1-2, with TRBD1 matching over 7 bases. J was trimmed by 4 bases and V by 6 bases; bases with no gene match: 8. The CDR3 length is 14 residues. The CDR3 spells CASRPGQLGYGYTF. The CDR3 DNA reads TGTGCCAGCAGACCGGGACAGTTGGGCTATGGCTACACCTTC.

The chain is built from TRBV7-9 and TRBJ2-5; 11 nucleotides agree with TRBD2. CDR1 is SEHNR and CDR2 is FQNEAQ in the germline V gene (reference sequence). V lost 4 bases and J lost 5; bases outside the gene matches: 9. The CDR3 runs 16 residues. This CDR3 is CASSSLLAGVLETQYF. The CDR3 DNA sequence: TGTGCCAGCAGCTCCCTACTAGCGGGAGTATTGGAGACCCAGTACTTC.

This rearrangement joins TRBV7-9 to TRBJ2-2; a weak D match, TRBD1 (6 bases). CDR1 is SEHNR, CDR2 FQNEAQ, per germline (reference sequence). CDR3 length: 15 residues. V was shortened by 5 bases and J by 7 bases, with 17 bases between the two germline ends. CDR3 bases: TGTGCCAGCAGCCACCGGGACAAGCTAGGCGGGGAGCTGTTTTTT. Protein sequence: CASSHRDKLGGELFF. Filled out from reference TRBV7-9 and TRBJ2-2, the complete variable domain reads DTGVSQNPRHKITKRGQNVTFRCDPISEHNRLYWYRQTLGQGPEFLTYFQNEAQLEKSRLLSDRFSAERPKGSFSTLEIQRTEQGDSAMYLCASSHRDKLGGELFFGEGSRLTVL.

The chain recombines TRBV4-1 with TRBJ2-3; 10 positions agree with TRBD2. The germline gives CDR1 MGHRA, CDR2 YSYEKL. V shed 2 bases and J 10 bases; nucleotides not matched to a gene: 9. This CDR3 region has 15 residues. The DNA for the CDR3 is TGCGCCAGCAGCCAAATCAAGCGGGAGGGCGGCGCGCAGTATTTT. Translating gives CASSQIKREGGAQYF.

The chain couples TRBV19 to TRBJ1-1; 8 nucleotides match TRBD1. The germline gives CDR1 LNHDA, CDR2 SQIVND (reference sequence). After removal of 3 bases from V and 0 bases from J, the junction contained 12 bases not matched to a gene. The CDR3 is 18 amino acids. The CDR3 DNA follows: TGTGCCAGTAGTATCAAGGACAGGGCCGCTTTTGTGAACACTGAAGCTTTCTTT. Amino acids: CASSIKDRAAFVNTEAFF.

This clonotype was detected a few times. This chain links TRBV29-1 with TRBJ2-7; no definite D call. V lost 8 bases, J lost 0 bases, and 11 bases lay in between. Germline values: CDR1 SQVTM, CDR2 ANQGSEA. The CDR3 contains 12 residues. The CDR3 nucleotides read TGCAGCCTTAAGGAGAGCTCCTACGAGCAGTACTTC. It is translated as CSLKESSYEQYF.

The chain couples TRBV6-4 to TRBJ2-1; D is undetermined. CDR1 and CDR2 (germline): MRHNA, SNTAGT. CDR3 length equals 12 residues. V was pared by 2 bases and J by 5 bases, with 4 bases between. This chain's CDR3 is CASSDDHNEQFF. The DNA for the CDR3 is TGTGCCAGCAGTGACGATCACAATGAGCAGTTCTTC.

A few counts support this clonotype. The rearrangement uses TRBV10-3 and TRBJ1-2, with a possible D match to TRBD1 (5 bases). The CDR3 sequence is 11 residues long. The V and J ends lost 4 bases and 9 bases respectively, with 9 bases between them. The germline V gene encodes CDR1 ENHRY and CDR2 SYGVKD. The CDR3 is CAISVGTRYTF. CDR3 bases: TGTGCCATCAGTGTAGGGACTCGCTACACCTTC.

The chain joins TRBV7-3 to TRBJ2-5; D unclear. The CDR3 consists of 14 residues. Germline V lookup: CDR1 SGHTA, CDR2 FQGTGA. V was clipped by 2 bases and J by 0 bases, with 7 bases between them. CDR3: CASSLGSNQETQYF. CDR3 coding DNA: TGTGCCAGCAGCTTAGGTTCAAACCAAGAGACCCAGTACTTC.

The V call is TRBV4-3, the J call TRBJ2-7; D might be TRBD2 (5 bases). The germline gives CDR1 LGHNA, CDR2 YSLEER. Trimming took 0 bases from V and 2 from J, leaving 14 bases between them. The CDR3 sequence is 16 residues long. The DNA for the CDR3 is TGCGCCAGCAGCCAAGATCGGCTAGCCGAACCCTACGAGCAGTACTTC. Encoded protein: CASSQDRLAEPYEQYF.

J is TRBJ2-3 and V is TRBV4-1; no reliable D call. The CDR3 is 12 amino acids. Trimming left V 0 bases short and J 6 bases short, with 4 bases between. The V gene's germline CDR1 is MGHRA and CDR2 YSYEKL. This CDR3 is CASSQDGDTQYF. The CDR3 nucleotides are TGCGCCAGCAGCCAAGATGGGGATACGCAGTATTTT.

The chain uses TRBV21-1 and TRBJ1-5; the D segment call TRBD1 is taken from the table without a DNA check. TRBV21-1 is a documented pseudogene. This CDR3 region has 16 residues. The CDR3 here is CASSKEAPDSNQPQHF. The CDR3 coding sequence is TGTGCCAGCAGCAAAGAGGCCCCCGATAGCAATCAGCCCCAGCATTTT.